This TCR beta chain appears in the sequencing data of a study of chemoradiotherapy in HPV16-positive cancers. Study-level background: Candidate HPV-specific T-cell clones and common TCR motifs came from functional assays in a couple of HPV16-positive patients.

Here immunoSEQ multiplex PCR was the method, and the copy in TCRdb shows in-frame clones only, minus some. This sample carries tens of thousands of clones, roughly nine tenths of them seen once, and the ten largest clones take under 2.5%. Trimming stripped 5 bases from V and 5 bases from J, with 22 bases between. Germline V gene lookup returns CDR1 SGHNT and CDR2 YYREEE (reference sequence). There are 16 residues in the CDR3. This clonotype was obtained from a human donor with HPV-associated anogenital cancer. The chain has TRBV5-4 and TRBJ1-1; a weak D match, TRBD1 (6 bases). Sequencing used blood, obtained from a patient who underwent chemoradiotherapy. CDR3 sequence: CASRVPGDLQGTEAFF. The CDR3 bases are TGTGCCAGCAGAGTCCCAGGGGATCTCCAGGGGACTGAAGCTTTCTTT.